Listed below are T cell receptor beta chains from one sample, sequenced in a study of CD8+ T cells in alopecia areata. TCRdb's copy holds only in-frame clones and misses some; the assay was immunoSEQ multiplex PCR. The sample records fewer than 250,000 clones, around two fifths being singletons. The source was CD4+ T cells sorted from blood, collected between weeks 30 and 35, from a patient treated with tofacitinib. The receptor set was obtained from a human donor with alopecia areata. CDR3s include the opening cysteine and the closing phenylalanine or tryptophan. A D gene is named only where the DNA matches it firmly. Rows may omit the clone size; those that give it use once, few, many or a size class.

>TRBV5-1|NA|NA|TRBJ1-1
TGCGCCAGCAGCTTGGCCGCCGGGGTCGGGAACACTGAAGCTTTCTTT
CASSLAAGVGNTEAFF
>TRBV4-2|NA|TRBD2|TRBJ2-3
TGTGCCAGCAGCCCTATGCGGACTAGCGGGAGCACAGATACGCAGTATTTT
CASSPMRTSGSTDTQYF
>TRBV6-5|NA|NA|TRBJ2-3
TGTGCCAGCAGTTACTCGTCGGGAACAGATACGCAGTATTTT
CASSYSSGTDTQYF
>TRBV29-1|few|NA|TRBJ1-1
TGCAGCGTGGAAACAGGGCTAGACACTGAAGCTTTCTTT
CSVETGLDTEAFF
>TRBV29-1|few|NA|TRBJ2-2
TGCAGCGTTGAAGATCGGGTAGGATGGACCGGGGAGCTGTTTTTT
CSVEDRVGWTGELFF
>TRBV7-2|few|NA|TRBJ2-5
TGTGCCAGCACCTTTCAAGAGACCCAGTACTTC
CASTFQETQYF
>TRBV4-2|NA|NA|TRBJ1-3
TGTGCCAGCAGCACCATGACAGGCGACTCTGGAAACACCATATATTTT
CASSTMTGDSGNTIYF
>TRBV7-2|NA|NA|TRBJ2-6
TGTGCCAGCAGCTTGGGTCCTGGGGCCAACGTCCTGACTTTC
CASSLGPGANVLTF
>TRBV5-1|few|NA|TRBJ2-7
TGCGCCAGCAGCTTTCTTGGGGGCGCCTACGAGCAGTACTTC
CASSFLGGAYEQYF
>TRBV19|few|NA|TRBJ2-6
TGTGCCAGCCCCTCCCGGCGGGACAGAAGAAGCTCTGGGGCCAACGTCCTGACTTTC
CASPSRRDRRSSGANVLTF
>TRBV2|NA|NA|TRBJ2-3
TGTGCCAGCAGTGAAGAATTAACAGATACGCAGTATTTT
CASSEELTDTQYF
>TRBV4-2|NA|NA|TRBJ1-2
TGTGCCAGCAGCCAGAAACAGGGAAGCTATGGCTACACCTTC
CASSQKQGSYGYTF
>TRBV19|NA|NA|TRBJ2-5
TGTGCCAGTAGTACACGAAGGTCAGTCGAGACCCAGTACTTC
CASSTRRSVETQYF
>TRBV7-3|NA|TRBD1|TRBJ2-7
TGTGCCAGCAGCTTCGGGACAGGTGCCTACGAGCAGTACTTC
CASSFGTGAYEQYF
>TRBV11-2|many|TRBD2|TRBJ2-1
TGTGCCAGCAGTGTCCGGCTAGCGGGAATCTACAATGAGCAGTTCTTC
CASSVRLAGIYNEQFF
>TRBV29-1|NA|TRBD2|TRBJ2-4
TGCAGCGTTGAATACATCCTAGCGGGATATAGAAACATTCAGTACTTC
CSVEYILAGYRNIQYF
>TRBV7-2|few|TRBD2|TRBJ2-1
TGTGCCAGCAGCTTCCTGACTAGCGGGTACAATGAGCAGTTCTTC
CASSFLTSGYNEQFF
>TRBV5-4|few|NA|TRBJ2-5
TGTGCCAGCAGCCTCCCCCGTGGAGGGACCCAGTACTTC
CASSLPRGGTQYF
>TRBV4-1|NA|NA|TRBJ1-5
TGCGCCAGCAGCCAAGTACTGATCAATCAGCCCCAGCATTTT
CASSQVLINQPQHF